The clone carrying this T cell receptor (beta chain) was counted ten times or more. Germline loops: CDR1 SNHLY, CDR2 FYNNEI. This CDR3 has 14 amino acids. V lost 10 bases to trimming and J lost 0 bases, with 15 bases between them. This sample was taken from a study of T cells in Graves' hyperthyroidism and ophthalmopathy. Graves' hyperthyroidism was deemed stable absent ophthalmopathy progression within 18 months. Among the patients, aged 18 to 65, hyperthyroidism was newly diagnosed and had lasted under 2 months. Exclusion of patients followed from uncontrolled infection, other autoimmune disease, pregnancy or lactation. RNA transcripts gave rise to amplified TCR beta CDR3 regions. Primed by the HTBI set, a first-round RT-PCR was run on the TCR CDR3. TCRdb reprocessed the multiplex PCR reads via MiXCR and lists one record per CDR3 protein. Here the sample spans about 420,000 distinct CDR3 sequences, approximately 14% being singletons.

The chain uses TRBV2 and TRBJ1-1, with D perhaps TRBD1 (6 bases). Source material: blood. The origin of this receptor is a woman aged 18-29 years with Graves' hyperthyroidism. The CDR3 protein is CANPRGKMNTEAFF. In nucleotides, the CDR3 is TGTGCCAACCCCAGGGGAAAGATGAACACTGAAGCTTTCTTT.